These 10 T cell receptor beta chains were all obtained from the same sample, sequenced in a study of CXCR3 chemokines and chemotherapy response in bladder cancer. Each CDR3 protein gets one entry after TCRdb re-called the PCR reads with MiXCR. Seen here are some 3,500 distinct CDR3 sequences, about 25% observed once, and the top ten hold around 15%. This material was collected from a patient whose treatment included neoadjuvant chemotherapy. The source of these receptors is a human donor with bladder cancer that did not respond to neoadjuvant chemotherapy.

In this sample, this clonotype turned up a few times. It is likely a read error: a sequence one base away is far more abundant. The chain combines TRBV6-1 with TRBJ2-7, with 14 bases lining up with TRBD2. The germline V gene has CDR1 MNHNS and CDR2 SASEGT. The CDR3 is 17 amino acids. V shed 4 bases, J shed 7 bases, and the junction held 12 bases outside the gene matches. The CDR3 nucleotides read TGTGCCAGCAGTGGAACTGCGGGACTAGCGGGGGCGGGTGAGCAGTACTTC. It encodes CASSGTAGLAGAGEQYF.

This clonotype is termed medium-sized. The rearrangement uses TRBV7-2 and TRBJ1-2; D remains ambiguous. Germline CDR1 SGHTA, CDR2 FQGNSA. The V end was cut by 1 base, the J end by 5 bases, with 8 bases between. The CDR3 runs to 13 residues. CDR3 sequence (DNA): TGTGCCAGCAGCTTAGTTGACTCTTATGGCTACACCTTC. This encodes CASSLVDSYGYTF.

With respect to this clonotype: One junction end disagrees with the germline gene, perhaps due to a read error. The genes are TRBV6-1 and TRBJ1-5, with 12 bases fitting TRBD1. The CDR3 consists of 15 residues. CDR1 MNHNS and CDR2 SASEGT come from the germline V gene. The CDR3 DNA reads TGTGCCAGCAGTCCCGGGACAGGGGGCAAGCAGCCCCAGCATTTT. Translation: CASSPGTGGKQPQHF.

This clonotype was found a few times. The CDR3 DNA follows: TGCAGTGCTAGAGCGGCAGGGAAAGATAGGCACACAGATACGCAGTATTTT. Its protein product is CSARAAGKDRHTDTQYF. The chain carries TRBV20-1 and TRBJ2-3; D possibly corresponds to TRBD1 (5 bases). CDR1 is DFQATT, CDR2 SNEGSKA, per germline (reference sequence). The V end was cut by 1 base, the J end by 2 bases, with 19 bases between. The CDR3 totals 17 residues.

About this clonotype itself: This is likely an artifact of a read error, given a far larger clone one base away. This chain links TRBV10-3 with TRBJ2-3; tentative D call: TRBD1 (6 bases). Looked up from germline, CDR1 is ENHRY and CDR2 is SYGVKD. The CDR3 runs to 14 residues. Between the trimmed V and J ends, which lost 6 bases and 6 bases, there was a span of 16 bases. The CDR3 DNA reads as TGTGCCATCAGCCAACGACAGGTTAGGGATACGCAGTATTTT. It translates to CAISQRQVRDTQYF.

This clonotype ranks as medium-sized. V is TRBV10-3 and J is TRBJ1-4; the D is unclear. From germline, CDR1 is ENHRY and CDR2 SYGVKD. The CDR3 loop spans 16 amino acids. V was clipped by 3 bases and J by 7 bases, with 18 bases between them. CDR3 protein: CAISDRSGTVGEKLFF. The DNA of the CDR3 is TGTGCCATCAGTGATCGAAGTGGAACGGTGGGTGAAAAACTGTTTTTT.

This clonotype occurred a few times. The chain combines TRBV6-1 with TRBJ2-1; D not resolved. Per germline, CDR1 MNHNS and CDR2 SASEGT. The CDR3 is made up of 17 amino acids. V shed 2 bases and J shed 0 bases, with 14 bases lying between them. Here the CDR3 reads CASSEIHLSSSYNEQFF. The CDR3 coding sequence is TGTGCCAGCAGTGAAATACACCTGTCCAGCTCCTACAATGAGCAGTTCTTC.

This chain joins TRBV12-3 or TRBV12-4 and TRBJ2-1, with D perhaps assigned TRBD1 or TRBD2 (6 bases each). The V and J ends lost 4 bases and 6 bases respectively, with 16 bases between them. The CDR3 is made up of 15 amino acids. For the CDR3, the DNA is TGTGCCAGCAGTTATCCCGGGGGCCCAAGCAATGAGCAGTTCTTC. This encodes CASSYPGGPSNEQFF.

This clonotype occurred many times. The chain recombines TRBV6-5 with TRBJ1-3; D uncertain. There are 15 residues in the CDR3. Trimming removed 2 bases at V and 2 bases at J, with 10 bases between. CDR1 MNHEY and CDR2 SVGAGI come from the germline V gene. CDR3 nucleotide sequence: TGTGCCAGCAGTTACAGTGGTCCTCCTGGAAACACCATATATTTT. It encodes CASSYSGPPGNTIYF.

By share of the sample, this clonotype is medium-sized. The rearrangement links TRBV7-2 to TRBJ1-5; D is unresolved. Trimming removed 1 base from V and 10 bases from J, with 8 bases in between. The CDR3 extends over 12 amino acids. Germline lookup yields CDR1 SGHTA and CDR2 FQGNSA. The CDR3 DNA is TGTGCCAGCAGCTTAGATGAAGGCCCCCAGCATTTT. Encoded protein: CASSLDEGPQHF.